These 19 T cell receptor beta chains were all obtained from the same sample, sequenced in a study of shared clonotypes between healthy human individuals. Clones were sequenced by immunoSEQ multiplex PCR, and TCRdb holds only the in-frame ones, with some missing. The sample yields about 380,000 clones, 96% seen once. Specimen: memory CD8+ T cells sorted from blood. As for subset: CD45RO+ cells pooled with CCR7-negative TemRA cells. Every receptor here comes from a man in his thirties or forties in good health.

CDR3 protein: CASSQESGANVLTF. DNA for the CDR3: TGCGCCAGCAGCCAAGAATCTGGGGCCAACGTCCTGACTTTC. The chain uses TRBV4-1 and TRBJ2-6; no clear D gene. The germline V gene encodes CDR1 MGHRA and CDR2 YSYEKL. V lost 0 bases to trimming and J lost 1 base, with 1 base between them. The CDR3 consists of 14 residues.

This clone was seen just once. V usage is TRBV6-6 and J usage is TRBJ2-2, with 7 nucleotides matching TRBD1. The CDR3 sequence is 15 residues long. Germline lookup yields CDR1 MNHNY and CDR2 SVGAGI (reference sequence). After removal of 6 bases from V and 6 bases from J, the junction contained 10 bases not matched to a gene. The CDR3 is CASRGPGTEAGELFF. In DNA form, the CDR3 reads TGTGCCAGCAGAGGCCCCGGGACAGAAGCCGGGGAGCTGTTTTTT.

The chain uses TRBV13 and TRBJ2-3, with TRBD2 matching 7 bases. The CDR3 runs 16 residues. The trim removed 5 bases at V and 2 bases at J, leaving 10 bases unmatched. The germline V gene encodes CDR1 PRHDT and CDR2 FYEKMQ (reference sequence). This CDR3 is CASSPYGRENTDTQYF. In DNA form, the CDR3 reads TGTGCCAGCAGCCCGTACGGGCGGGAGAACACAGATACGCAGTATTTT.

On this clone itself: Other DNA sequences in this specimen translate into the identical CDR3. CDR3 sequence: CASSFSSGWGYTGELFF. The CDR3 DNA reads TGTGCCAGCAGTTTCTCTTCGGGCTGGGGGTACACCGGGGAGCTGTTTTTT. The chain is built from TRBV7-9 and TRBJ2-2; D assignment may be TRBD1 or TRBD2 (5 bases each). This CDR3 contains 17 residues. V lost 6 bases, J lost 3 bases, and 20 bases lay in between. Per the germline V gene, CDR1 is SEHNR and CDR2 is FQNEAQ (reference sequence).

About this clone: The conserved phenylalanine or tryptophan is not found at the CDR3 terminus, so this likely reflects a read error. The CDR3 is CAIPCCPGQREALAKNIQYL. The CDR3 bases are TGTGCCATCCCCTGTTGTCCGGGTCAAAGGGAGGCTCTAGCCAAAAACATTCAGTACTTG. V and J are TRBV27 and TRBJ2-4; tentative D call: TRBD2 (6 bases). Germline CDR1 and CDR2: MNHEY and SMNVEV (reference sequence). Trimming shortened V by 10 bases and J by 0 bases, and 31 bases separated the two germline ends. The CDR3 has 20 amino acids.

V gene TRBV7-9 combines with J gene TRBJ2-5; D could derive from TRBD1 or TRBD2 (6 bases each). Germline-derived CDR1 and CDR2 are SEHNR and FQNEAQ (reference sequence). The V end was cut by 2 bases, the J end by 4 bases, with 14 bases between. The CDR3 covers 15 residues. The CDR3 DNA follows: TGTGCCAGCAGCTTATCCTGGGGGGCGCGAGAGACCCAGTACTTC. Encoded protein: CASSLSWGARETQYF. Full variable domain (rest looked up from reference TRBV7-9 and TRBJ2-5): DTGVSQNPRHKITKRGQNVTFRCDPISEHNRLYWYRQTLGQGPEFLTYFQNEAQLEKSRLLSDRFSAERPKGSFSTLEIQRTEQGDSAMYLCASSLSWGARETQYFGPGTRLLVL.

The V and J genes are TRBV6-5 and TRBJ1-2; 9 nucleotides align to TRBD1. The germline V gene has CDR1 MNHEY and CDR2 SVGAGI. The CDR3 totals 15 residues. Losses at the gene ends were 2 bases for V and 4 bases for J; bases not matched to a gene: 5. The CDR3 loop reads CASSYHPTGGYGYTF. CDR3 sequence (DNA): TGTGCCAGCAGTTACCACCCGACAGGGGGCTATGGCTACACCTTC.

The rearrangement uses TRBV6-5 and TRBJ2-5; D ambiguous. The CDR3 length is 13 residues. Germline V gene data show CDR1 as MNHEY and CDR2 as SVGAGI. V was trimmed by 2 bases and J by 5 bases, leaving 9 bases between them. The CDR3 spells CASSYRAFETQYF. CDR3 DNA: TGTGCCAGCAGTTACAGGGCCTTTGAGACCCAGTACTTC.

The CDR3 region is CASSPWGVETGGYEQYF. CDR3 bases: TGTGCCAGCAGCCCGTGGGGGGTGGAGACAGGGGGCTACGAGCAGTACTTC. The V call is TRBV28, the J call TRBJ2-7; 9 bases line up with TRBD1. Unmatched junction bases numbered 15, after V lost 6 bases and J lost 3 bases. CDR3 length equals 17 residues. Germline V gives CDR1 MDHEN, CDR2 SYDVKM. The whole variable domain, remainder taken from reference TRBV28 and TRBJ2-7, is DVKVTQSSRYLVKRTGEKVFLECVQDMDHENMFWYRQDPGLGLRLIYFSYDVKMKEKGDIPEGYSVSREKKERFSLILESASTNQTSMYLCASSPWGVETGGYEQYFGPGTRLTVT.

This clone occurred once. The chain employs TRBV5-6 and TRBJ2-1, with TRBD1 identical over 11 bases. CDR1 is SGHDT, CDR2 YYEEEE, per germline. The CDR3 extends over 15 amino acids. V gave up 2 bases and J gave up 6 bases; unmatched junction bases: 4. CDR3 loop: CASSFPGTGGNEQFF. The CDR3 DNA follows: TGTGCCAGCAGCTTCCCCGGGACAGGGGGCAATGAGCAGTTCTTC. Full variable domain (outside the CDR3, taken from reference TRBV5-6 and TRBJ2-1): DAGVTQSPTHLIKTRGQQVTLRCSPKSGHDTVSWYQQALGQGPQFIFQYYEEEERQRGNFPDRFSGHQFPNYSSELNVNALLLGDSALYLCASSFPGTGGNEQFFGPGTRLTVL.

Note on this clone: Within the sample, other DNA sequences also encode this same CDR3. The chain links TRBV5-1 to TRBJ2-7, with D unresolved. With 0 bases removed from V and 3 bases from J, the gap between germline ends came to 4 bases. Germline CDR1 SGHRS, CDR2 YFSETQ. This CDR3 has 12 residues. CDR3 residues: CASSLGHYEQYF. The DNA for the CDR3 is TGCGCCAGCAGCTTGGGCCACTACGAGCAGTACTTC.

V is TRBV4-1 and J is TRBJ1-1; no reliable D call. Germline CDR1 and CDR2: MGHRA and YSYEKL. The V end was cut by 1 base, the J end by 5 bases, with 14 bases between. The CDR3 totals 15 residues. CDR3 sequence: CASSQAVSSTTEAFF. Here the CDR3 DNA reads TGCGCCAGCAGCCAAGCGGTATCCAGTACTACTGAAGCTTTCTTT.

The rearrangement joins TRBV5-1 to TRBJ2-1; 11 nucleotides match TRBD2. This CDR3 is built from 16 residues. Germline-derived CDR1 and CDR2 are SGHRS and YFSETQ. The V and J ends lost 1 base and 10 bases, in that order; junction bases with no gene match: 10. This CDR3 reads CASSLRRLAGGGEQFF. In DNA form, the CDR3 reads TGCGCCAGCAGCTTGAGGAGGCTAGCGGGAGGTGGAGAGCAGTTCTTC.

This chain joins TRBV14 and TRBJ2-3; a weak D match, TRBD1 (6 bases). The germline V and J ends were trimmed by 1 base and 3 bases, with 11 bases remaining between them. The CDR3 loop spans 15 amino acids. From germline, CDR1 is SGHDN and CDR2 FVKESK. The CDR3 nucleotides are TGTGCCAGCAGCCAAGTATCAGGGGTAACAGATACGCAGTATTTT. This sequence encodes CASSQVSGVTDTQYF.

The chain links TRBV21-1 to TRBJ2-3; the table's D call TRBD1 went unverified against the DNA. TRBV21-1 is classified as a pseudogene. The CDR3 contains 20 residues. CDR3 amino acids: CASSQRRVTGAPFSSDTQYF. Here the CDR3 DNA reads TGTGCCAGCAGCCAACGTAGAGTGACAGGGGCCCCTTTTTCGTCGGATACGCAGTATTTT.

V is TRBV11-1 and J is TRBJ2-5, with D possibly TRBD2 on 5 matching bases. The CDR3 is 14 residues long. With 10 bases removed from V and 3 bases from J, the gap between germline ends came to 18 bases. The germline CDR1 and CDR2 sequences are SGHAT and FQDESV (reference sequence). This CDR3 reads CATAPTSLKETQYF. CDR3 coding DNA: TGTGCCACCGCACCTACTAGTCTCAAAGAGACCCAGTACTTC.

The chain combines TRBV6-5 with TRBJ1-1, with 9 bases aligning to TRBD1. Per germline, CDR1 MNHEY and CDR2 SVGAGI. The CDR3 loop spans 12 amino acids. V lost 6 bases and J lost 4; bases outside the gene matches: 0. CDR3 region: CASRTGGTEAFF. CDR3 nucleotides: TGTGCCAGCAGGACAGGGGGCACTGAAGCTTTCTTT.

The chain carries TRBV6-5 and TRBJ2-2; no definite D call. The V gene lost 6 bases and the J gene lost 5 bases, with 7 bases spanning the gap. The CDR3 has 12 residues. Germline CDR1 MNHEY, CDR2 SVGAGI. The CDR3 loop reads CASRLTTGELFF. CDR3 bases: TGTGCCAGCAGATTAACTACCGGGGAGCTGTTTTTT.

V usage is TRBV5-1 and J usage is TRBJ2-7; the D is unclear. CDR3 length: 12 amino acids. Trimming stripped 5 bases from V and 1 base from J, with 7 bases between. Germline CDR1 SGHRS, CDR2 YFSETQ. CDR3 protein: CASSKGSYEQYF. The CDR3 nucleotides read TGCGCCAGCAGTAAAGGGTCCTACGAGCAGTACTTC. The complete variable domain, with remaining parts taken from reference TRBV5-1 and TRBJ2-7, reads KAGVTQTPRYLIKTRGQQVTLSCSPISGHRSVSWYQQTPGQGLQFLFEYFSETQRNKGNFPGRFSGRQFSNSRSEMNVSTLELGDSALYLCASSKGSYEQYFGPGTRLTVT.